These T cell receptor beta chains were read from a single sample in a study of PD-1 blockade in classical Hodgkin lymphoma. The protocol was immunoSEQ multiplex PCR, while the TCRdb copy is restricted to in-frame clones and leaves out a portion. Altogether approximately 60,000 clones are present, 70% to 90% being singletons, with the ten largest covering approximately 12%. Material: peripheral blood mononuclear cells (PBMCs), obtained at baseline. The receptors were gathered from a human donor with classical Hodgkin lymphoma. CDR3s include the opening cysteine and the closing phenylalanine or tryptophan. Each record gives: CDR3 DNA, CDR3 protein, D gene, J gene, V gene, clone size. The D gene is left open where the match is weak. The size entry is marked missing in some rows and otherwise reads once, few, many or a size class.

TGTGCCAGCAGCGGGCGGGTAGGCTACGAGCAGTACTTC	CASSGRVGYEQYF	-	TRBJ2-7	TRBV5-4	-
TGTGCCAGCAGTGAAGTGGGGGGACACCGCGGCGAGCAGTACTTC	CASSEVGGHRGEQYF	-	TRBJ2-7	TRBV6-1	-
TGTGCCAGTAGGCCGGGACTTTTCGGACCCATGAACACTGAAGCTTTCTTT	CASRPGLFGPMNTEAFF	-	TRBJ1-1	TRBV19	-
TGTGCCAGCAGTGGCCACGTTGTGGGGCGCCGGGGCACAGATACGCAGTATTTT	CASSGHVVGRRGTDTQYF	-	TRBJ2-3	TRBV6-1	-
TGCGCCAGCAGCCAAGAGGCCCCCTGGAGAATTGCCAATGAAAAACTGTTTTTT	CASSQEAPWRIANEKLFF	-	TRBJ1-4	TRBV4-3	-
TGTGCCAGCAGTTGGGGGCAGTCCTACGAGCAGTACTTC	CASSWGQSYEQYF	-	TRBJ2-7	TRBV28	-
TGTGCCAGCAGTCGTGCCATCACGGGGGAGCTGTTTTTT	CASSRAITGELFF	-	TRBJ2-2	TRBV7-2	once
TGTGCCAGCAGCTTAGGGGGACAGGGGAATTCACCCCTCCACTTT	CASSLGGQGNSPLHF	TRBD1	TRBJ1-6	TRBV11-2	once
TGTGCCAGTAGTATAAGTCCGTCTGAAGCTTTCTTT	CASSISPSEAFF	-	TRBJ1-1	TRBV19	-
TGTGCCAGCAGCCAGAACAGGTTGGGTGGTGAAAAACTGTTTTTT	CASSQNRLGGEKLFF	-	TRBJ1-4	TRBV11-3	-
TGTGCCTCAACACTAGCGGGGAAAAACATTCAGTACTTC	CASTLAGKNIQYF	TRBD2	TRBJ2-4	TRBV30	-
TGTGCCAGCAGTATTCAGGGTTTAGACTATGGCTACACCTTC	CASSIQGLDYGYTF	-	TRBJ1-2	TRBV6-1	-
TGTGCCAGCAGAATAACAAGCAATCAGCCCCAGCATTTT	CASRITSNQPQHF	-	TRBJ1-5	TRBV6-5	-
TGTGCCAGCAGCTTGAATAGGCGCCAAGAGACCCAGTACTTC	CASSLNRRQETQYF	-	TRBJ2-5	TRBV28	-
TGTGCCAGTAGTGCCTGGCAGGGGGCTGGGAATGAGCAGTTCTTC	CASSAWQGAGNEQFF	TRBD1	TRBJ2-1	TRBV19	-